Shown below are 29 T cell receptor beta chains from a single sample sequenced in a study of graft-versus-host responses after intestinal transplantation. These TCRs are of unknown antigen specificity. The data were produced by immunoSEQ multiplex PCR, yet TCRdb's version contains in-frame clones alone and is incomplete. The top ten hold around 0.72% of the sample, which has about 26,000 clones, roughly 80% seen once. The source material was unstimulated CD4+ T cells sorted from spleen or lymph node cells, sampled before intestinal transplant. The receptor set was obtained from a human donor who received an intestinal transplant.

The V gene is TRBV5-4, the J gene TRBJ1-6, with D hard to call. The CDR3 sequence is 15 residues long. Trimming pared 4 bases from V and 9 bases from J, leaving 17 bases between. Germline V gene lookup returns CDR1 SGHNT and CDR2 YYREEE (reference sequence). The CDR3 DNA is TGTGCCAGCAGCCCGGGGAGCTCGGCCAGTTCACCCCTCCACTTT. It encodes CASSPGSSASSPLHF. Variable domain in full (rest from reference TRBV5-4 and TRBJ1-6): ETGVTQSPTHLIKTRGQQVTLRCSSQSGHNTVSWYQQALGQGPQFIFQYYREEENGRGNFPPRFSGLQFPNYSSELNVNALELDDSALYLCASSPGSSASSPLHFGNGTRLTVT.

This chain links TRBV27 with TRBJ2-3, with 12 bases aligning to TRBD2. CDR1 is MNHEY and CDR2 is SMNVEV in the germline V gene (reference sequence). J lost 2 bases, V lost 3 bases, and 3 bases had no gene match. The CDR3 contains 16 residues. CDR3 nucleotide sequence: TGTGCCAGCAGTTTGCTAGCGGGGGGGCTCACAGATACGCAGTATTTT. Translation: CASSLLAGGLTDTQYF.

The count of this clone is one. The chain combines TRBV6-5 with TRBJ1-2; possibly TRBD1 for D (5 bases). The length of the CDR3 is 15 residues. V lost 1 base and J 2 bases, leaving 11 bases between the germline ends. Germline CDR1 and CDR2: MNHEY and SVGAGI. The CDR3 sequence: CASSYWQGLNYGYTF. In nucleotides, the CDR3 is TGTGCCAGCAGTTACTGGCAGGGCCTGAACTATGGCTACACCTTC.

V and J are TRBV9 and TRBJ2-1, with TRBD2 matching over 10 bases. The CDR3 totals 15 residues. Germline V gene sequence: CDR1 SGDLS, CDR2 YYNGEE. V gave up 3 bases and J gave up 0 bases; unmatched junction bases: 0. As DNA, the CDR3 is TGTGCCAGCAGCGCTAGCGGGAGCTCCTACAATGAGCAGTTCTTC. Amino acids: CASSASGSSYNEQFF. The whole variable domain, filled in from reference TRBV9 and TRBJ2-1, reads DSGVTQTPKHLITATGQRVTLRCSPRSGDLSVYWYQQSLDQGLQFLIQYYNGEERAKGNILERFSAQQFPDLHSELNLSSLELGDSALYFCASSASGSSYNEQFFGPGTRLTVL.

The chain has TRBV7-9 and TRBJ2-1; the match to TRBD2 covers 13 bases. Germline V gives CDR1 SEHNR, CDR2 FQNEAQ (reference sequence). This CDR3 region has 16 residues. V lost 5 bases to trimming and J lost 0 bases; unmatched junction nucleotides: 1. The chain's CDR3 is CASSRTSGGSYNEQFF. CDR3 nucleotide sequence: TGTGCCAGCAGCCGGACTAGCGGGGGCTCCTACAATGAGCAGTTCTTC.

The chain employs TRBV20-1 and TRBJ2-5; maybe TRBD2 (5 bases). V gave up 6 bases and J gave up 3 bases, with 8 bases separating them. The germline gives CDR1 DFQATT, CDR2 SNEGSKA (reference sequence). The CDR3 length is 11 residues. The chain's CDR3 is CSAEAKETQYF. CDR3 nucleotides: TGCAGTGCGGAGGCGAAAGAGACCCAGTACTTC.

This clone occurred once. The J gene is TRBJ2-3, the V gene TRBV6-6, with D perhaps TRBD1 or TRBD2 (5 bases each). Germline V gives CDR1 MNHNY, CDR2 SVGAGI (reference sequence). V was pared by 6 bases and J by 5 bases, with 12 bases between. The CDR3 is 13 residues long. The CDR3, as DNA: TGTGCCAGCAGCGGGGCTCCTAAAGATACGCAGTATTTT. This encodes CASSGAPKDTQYF.

V and J are TRBV29-1 and TRBJ1-2, with D unclear. V lost 7 bases, J lost 1 base, and 13 bases lay in between. This CDR3 contains 13 residues. Germline CDR1 is SQVTM and CDR2 is ANQGSEA. CDR3 coding DNA: TGCAGCGCCACGGGCCCGGGTAACTATGGCTACACCTTC. This gives the protein CSATGPGNYGYTF.

The rearrangement links TRBV10-3 to TRBJ2-3; the match to TRBD2 covers 7 bases. Germline lookup yields CDR1 ENHRY and CDR2 SYGVKD. CDR3 length: 15 amino acids. Trimming at V came to 6 bases and at J to 2 bases, leaving 8 bases not matched to a gene. The DNA of the CDR3 is TGTGCCATCAGAGAGCGGGGAGACTTCACAGATACGCAGTATTTT. It yields the protein CAIRERGDFTDTQYF.

This chain connects TRBV4-1 to TRBJ1-4; unclear D gene. This CDR3 spans 16 amino acids. The germline V gene has CDR1 MGHRA and CDR2 YSYEKL. Trimming stripped 1 base from V and 2 bases from J, with 11 bases between. The CDR3 spells CASSQVDAGTNEKLFF. CDR3 bases: TGCGCCAGCAGCCAAGTTGATGCCGGGACTAATGAAAAACTGTTTTTT.

This clone is a singleton in its sample. The gene calls are TRBV6-5 and TRBJ1-1; maybe TRBD1 (6 bases). The germline V gene encodes CDR1 MNHEY and CDR2 SVGAGI. Between the trimmed V and J ends, which lost 6 bases and 0 bases, there was a span of 8 bases. The CDR3 runs to 13 residues. This CDR3 is CASRGHMNTEAFF. In DNA, the CDR3 is TGTGCCAGCAGGGGACACATGAACACTGAAGCTTTCTTT.

This clone came up once. The V call is TRBV20-1, the J call TRBJ1-3; D not resolved. The CDR3 extends over 11 amino acids. With 0 bases removed from V and 11 bases from J, the gap between germline ends came to 8 bases. Germline loops: CDR1 DFQATT, CDR2 SNEGSKA (reference sequence). The DNA of the CDR3 is TGCAGTGCTAGAGACAAGGGCGCCATATATTTT. Its protein is CSARDKGAIYF.

The chain links TRBV6-1 to TRBJ2-3, with 9 positions matching TRBD2. Unmatched junction bases numbered 7, after V lost 0 bases and J lost 6 bases. This CDR3 spans 16 amino acids. Germline V gene lookup returns CDR1 MNHNS and CDR2 SASEGT. Here the CDR3 reads CASSEALRGGLDTQYF. The CDR3 DNA follows: TGTGCCAGCAGTGAAGCCCTGCGGGGGGGCTTGGATACGCAGTATTTT.

In its sample, this clone was seen once. This sequence joins TRBV19 and TRBJ2-1, with D possibly being TRBD2 (5 bases). Germline CDR1 LNHDA, CDR2 SQIVND (reference sequence). This CDR3 is built from 14 residues. Deletions cut 7 bases from V and 6 bases from J, with 16 bases between. The CDR3 coding sequence is TGTGCCAGTATCTCGCGGGTACGGATCAATGAGCAGTTCTTC. This codes for CASISRVRINEQFF.

The gene calls are TRBV5-1 and TRBJ1-3; unclear D gene. The V end was cut by 0 bases, the J end by 0 bases, with 13 bases between. The CDR3 runs to 17 residues. Germline-derived CDR1 and CDR2 are SGHRS and YFSETQ. The CDR3 sequence: CASSLAPIAASGNTIYF. In DNA form, the CDR3 reads TGCGCCAGCAGCTTGGCACCCATAGCCGCCTCTGGAAACACCATATATTTT.

This sequence joins TRBV7-9 and TRBJ2-7, with a possible D match to TRBD1 (6 bases). The CDR3 runs to 12 residues. Trimming shortened V by 6 bases and J by 6 bases, and 12 bases separated the two germline ends. The germline gives CDR1 SEHNR, CDR2 FQNEAQ (reference sequence). CDR3 amino acids: CASSPQGGEQYF. The CDR3 region has the DNA TGTGCCAGCAGTCCACAGGGTGGCGAGCAGTACTTC.

The J gene is TRBJ1-2, the V gene TRBV29-1; maybe TRBD1 (5 bases). CDR1 and CDR2 from the germline V gene are SQVTM and ANQGSEA. The germline V and J ends were trimmed by 3 bases and 3 bases, with 5 bases remaining between them. This CDR3 comprises 11 residues. The CDR3 protein is CSVDRDYGYTF. The CDR3, as DNA: TGCAGCGTTGACAGGGACTATGGCTACACCTTC.

This chain connects TRBV7-8 to TRBJ1-3; D not certain. CDR1 is SGHVS, CDR2 FQNEAQ, per germline. V was pared by 2 bases and J by 0 bases, with 8 bases between. The CDR3 runs to 15 residues. The CDR3 coding sequence is TGTGCCAGCAGCTTAAGGTCCAGCTCTGGAAACACCATATATTTT. The encoded protein is CASSLRSSSGNTIYF.

J is TRBJ2-7 and V is TRBV27; 7 bases fit TRBD1. The CDR3 has 14 amino acids. Germline trimming cut 2 bases from V and 5 bases from J; bases unmatched to any gene: 6. Per germline, CDR1 MNHEY and CDR2 SMNVEV (reference sequence). This chain's CDR3 is CASSLKGGAHEQYF. CDR3 bases: TGTGCCAGCAGTTTAAAAGGGGGCGCCCACGAGCAGTACTTC.

The chain links TRBV10-3 to TRBJ2-7, with D perhaps matching TRBD1 (10 bases). Trimming cost V 3 bases and J 0 bases, with 27 bases left between them. The CDR3 contains 20 residues. Germline V gene data show CDR1 as ENHRY and CDR2 as SYGVKD. As DNA, the CDR3 is TGTGCCATCAGTGATACCCCAGGGACAGGGGTTAGCGGGAGCTCCTACGAGCAGTACTTC. This codes for CAISDTPGTGVSGSSYEQYF.

This chain uses TRBV7-9 with TRBJ2-1; unclear D gene. Germline V gene lookup returns CDR1 SEHNR and CDR2 FQNEAQ (reference sequence). The CDR3 runs to 12 residues. Trimming pared 5 bases from V and 5 bases from J, leaving 7 bases between. In DNA form, the CDR3 reads TGTGCCAGCAGCCCTCGCGACAATGAGCAGTTCTTC. Protein product: CASSPRDNEQFF.

The CDR3 reads CASSLNSNQPQHF. CDR3 coding DNA: TGTGCCAGCAGCCTTAATAGCAATCAGCCCCAGCATTTT. This chain links TRBV7-9 with TRBJ1-5; D remains ambiguous. This CDR3 comprises 13 residues. Germline loops: CDR1 SEHNR, CDR2 FQNEAQ (reference sequence). V was cut by 5 bases and J by 0 bases, with 5 bases left in between. Full variable domain (rest looked up from reference TRBV7-9 and TRBJ1-5): DTGVSQNPRHKITKRGQNVTFRCDPISEHNRLYWYRQTLGQGPEFLTYFQNEAQLEKSRLLSDRFSAERPKGSFSTLEIQRTEQGDSAMYLCASSLNSNQPQHFGDGTRLSIL.

The rearrangement links TRBV2 to TRBJ2-1, with 11 bases identical to TRBD2. The germline V gene encodes CDR1 SNHLY and CDR2 FYNNEI. V shed 3 bases and J 15 bases; nucleotides not matched to a gene: 19. The CDR3 covers 17 residues. This CDR3 is CASSEYPASGLAARPFF. CDR3 sequence (DNA): TGTGCCAGCAGTGAGTATCCGGCCTCGGGACTAGCGGCCCGTCCGTTCTTC.

This chain links TRBV25-1 with TRBJ1-6; TRBD1 might be the D (5 bases). Germline V gene sequence: CDR1 MGHDK, CDR2 SYGVNS. This CDR3 is built from 14 residues. Trimming removed 11 bases from V and 9 bases from J, with 20 bases in between. The CDR3 protein is CASRGRGGGSPLHF. In nucleotides, the CDR3 is TGTGCCTCCCGGGGGAGGGGTGGGGGTTCACCCCTCCACTTT.

This sequence joins TRBV18 and TRBJ2-5; perhaps TRBD2 as D (5 bases). CDR1 KGHSH and CDR2 LQKENI come from the germline V gene. The CDR3 has 13 residues. The V end was cut by 0 bases, the J end by 3 bases, with 5 bases between. The CDR3 here is CASSPPGEETQYF. Written as DNA, the CDR3 is TGTGCCAGCTCACCACCGGGAGAAGAGACCCAGTACTTC. Full variable domain (outside the CDR3, taken from reference TRBV18 and TRBJ2-5): NAGVMQNPRHLVRRRGQEARLRCSPMKGHSHVYWYRQLPEEGLKFMVYLQKENIIDESGMPKERFSAEFPKEGPSILRIQQVVRGDSAAYFCASSPPGEETQYFGPGTRLLVL.

This chain joins TRBV5-1 and TRBJ2-3; D unclear. V lost 1 base, J lost 2 bases, and 8 bases lay in between. Looked up from germline, CDR1 is SGHRS and CDR2 is YFSETQ. The CDR3 runs 14 residues. CDR3 in amino acids: CASSLNGPTDTQYF. CDR3 nucleotides: TGCGCCAGCAGCTTGAACGGCCCCACAGATACGCAGTATTTT.

In its sample, this clone was seen a few times. The chain employs TRBV4-1 and TRBJ2-5, with 13 bases fitting TRBD2. With V trimmed by 3 bases and J by 3 bases, 7 bases remained unmatched. This CDR3 is built from 17 residues. Germline CDR1 is MGHRA and CDR2 is YSYEKL. CDR3 bases: TGCGCCAGCAGCCAGGATCAGACTAGCGGGAGGAAAGAGACCCAGTACTTC. This gives the protein CASSQDQTSGRKETQYF.

This clone was counted between two and nine times. The rearrangement joins TRBV28 to TRBJ2-7, with 12 bases matching TRBD1. CDR3 length equals 15 residues. From germline, CDR1 is MDHEN and CDR2 SYDVKM. V lost 5 bases and J lost 4; bases outside the gene matches: 6. The CDR3 spells CASSPRDRGRYEQYF. The CDR3 DNA is TGTGCCAGCAGTCCCCGGGACAGGGGGCGGTACGAGCAGTACTTC.

The gene calls are TRBV28 and TRBJ2-5, with TRBD2 identical over 13 bases. The assigned J gene may be wrong: the sequence end matches TRBJ2-7 better. The CDR3 has 18 amino acids. Germline CDR1 is MDHEN and CDR2 is SYDVKM. CDR3: CASSFTRTSGSLSYEQYF. CDR3 DNA: TGTGCCAGCAGTTTCACCCGGACTAGCGGGAGCCTCTCCTACGAGCAGTACTTC.